This T cell receptor (beta chain) was retrieved from a study of blood T cell repertoires in COVID-19. Study context: Sites across the United States, Italy and Spain contributed samples from acute and convalescent COVID-19. The cDNA or gDNA used as material had been derived from T cells, B-cell-depleted T cells, or PBMCs.

The V end lost 5 bases, the J end lost 3 bases, and 13 bases lay between the germline ends. This CDR3 contains 15 residues. Germline V gene lookup returns CDR1 MNHEY and CDR2 SVGAGI. In the original workflow: The authors estimated nucleated cell counts from reference gene primer amplification. TCRdb's copy holds only in-frame clones and misses some; the assay was immunoSEQ multiplex PCR. Clone size and the V and J calls come from that table; the DNA yielded D and trimming. The data hold tens of thousands of clones, with more than 90% observed a single time. This rearrangement joins TRBV6-5 to TRBJ1-4, with a tentative D call TRBD1 (5 bases). This sequence was found in an elderly woman with acute or convalescent COVID-19. Specimen: peripheral blood. The CDR3 sequence: CASSPTDRSNEKLFF. Written as DNA, the CDR3 is TGTGCCAGCAGTCCCACTGACAGATCTAATGAAAAACTGTTTTTT.